This TCR beta chain was found in a study of CD8 T cells in Susac syndrome. Overall study context: Sequencing included Susac syndrome patients, about six of them with active disease and roughly eight in remission. Intravenous immunoglobulin alone or corticosteroids were being given to patients with Susac syndrome at blood draw, unless they were therapy-naive.

The recently defined diagnostic criteria for definite or probable disease were met by the Susac syndrome patients. About 0.5 to 1 ug RNA was reverse transcribed with random hexamers. Amplification of TCR beta CDR3 across 54 Vbeta and 13 Jbeta was performed with immunoSEQ multiplex PCR. One entry per CDR3 protein results from TCRdb running MiXCR on the immunoSEQ multiplex PCR reads. The repertoire holds under 150,000 distinct CDR3 sequences, with roughly 95% as singletons. Germline loops: CDR1 MDHEN, CDR2 SYDVKM. V shed 5 bases and J 7 bases; nucleotides not matched to a gene: 9. The length of the CDR3 is 14 residues.

The rearrangement joins TRBV28 to TRBJ1-2, with TRBD1 matching over 8 bases. This receptor was obtained from a human donor with Susac syndrome. Sequencing used CD4+ T cells from PBMCs. The CDR3 coding sequence is TGTGCCAGCAGTGTCTCAGGGGGCCCCCTTGGCTACACCTTC. Protein product: CASSVSGGPLGYTF.